What follows describes a single TCR beta chain. Its antigen remains undetermined. The sample holds no much larger clone one base away, and base qualities are not on file. This sample is drawn from a study of blood T cell repertoires in COVID-19 (dated by TCRdb to the early 2020s). Notes on the research overall: The collaborator samples originated in the United States, Italy and Spain and spanned the acute and convalescent phases of COVID-19. Where available, HLA class I and class II types were taken from metadata supplied by the sample provider and were not determined by assay-based typing. The samples were drawn from the first 160 participants of the ongoing ImmuneRACE study and from 950 to 1,500 subjects provided by 6 global collaborators. The material from the prospective study consisted of cDNA or gDNA derived from T cells, B-cell-depleted T cells, or PBMCs. Sample metadata almost always included a de-identified subject ID, COVID-19 status, age in years and sex. The repertoires were released in a freely available public database meant as a resource for research on the immune response to SARS-CoV-2. The dataset comprised deeply sampled blood TCRbeta repertoires from subjects exposed to, actively infected with, or recovered from COVID-19. Results and caveats for the whole study, not just this receptor: The amount of clinical and demographic metadata varied by source and participant and was provided uncurated.

The V end loses 7 bases and the J end loses 4 bases, and a stretch of 16 bases separates them. Spanning cysteine to phenylalanine, the CDR3 consists of 15 amino acids. The CDR3 DNA has 45 bases and is translated from base 1. The germline V gene gives CDR1 as MDHEN and CDR2 as SYDVKM. One collaborating source in Seattle enrolled patients during active infection and followed them longitudinally through the course of disease. Each collaborating institution followed its own protocols to collect whole blood in K2EDTA tubes. Collaborator samples were shipped for TCRbeta analysis as frozen whole blood, isolated PBMCs, or DNA extracted from either sample type. The immunoSEQ Assay, a bias-controlled multiplex PCR, was used to amplify TCRbeta CDR3 regions from genomic DNA. The paper's processing steps were these. The number of nucleated cells in each sample was estimated from the amplification of reference gene primers within the assay. To quantify the absolute abundance of each unique TCRbeta CDR3 rearrangement, sequence reads were collapsed and filtered. For each sample, productive Simpson clonality was calculated as the square root of Simpson's diversity index across productive rearrangements. The source is immuneACCESS, and TCRdb retained only in-frame sequences with V and J called. Part of the clones is not carried over; for the studies checked, unresolved V genes explain less than half of this, and the remainder is unexplained. The V and J calls and clone size come from that table; D and trimming were worked out from the DNA. Here the sample has around 400,000 clones; 80% to 90% occur a single time. Jointly, the top ten make up more than 9% of the sample.

The receptor's source is a woman younger than 45 with COVID-19, enrolled during active disease. The V and J segments used are TRBV28 and TRBJ2-2; a weak D assignment points to TRBD2 (7 bases agree). The sequenced sample was peripheral blood. The DNA sequence reads TGTGCCAGCATTAGGGGGGGCCCCATCACCGGGGAGCTGTTTTTT. This translates into CASIRGGPITGELFF.